This entry concerns a single TCR beta chain. This sample is part of a study of blood T cell repertoires in COVID-19. In the original workflow: From reference gene primer amplification, estimates of nucleated cell counts were derived. Clones were sequenced by immunoSEQ multiplex PCR, and TCRdb holds only the in-frame ones, with some missing. V and J calls and clone size are as listed in that table; D and trimming were resolved from the DNA. The sample records fewer than 350,000 clones, around 86% being singletons. The germline CDR1 and CDR2 sequences are SGHVS and FQNEAQ. Trimming pared 1 base from V and 9 bases from J, leaving 12 bases between. CDR3 length: 13 residues.

The sequence was collected from a woman aged 25 to 39 who had recovered from COVID-19. Sequencing used peripheral blood. The chain joins TRBV7-8 to TRBJ2-5; no clear D. This CDR3 is CASSLGGPFSQYF. The DNA for the CDR3 is TGTGCCAGCAGCTTAGGTGGCCCATTTTCCCAGTACTTC.